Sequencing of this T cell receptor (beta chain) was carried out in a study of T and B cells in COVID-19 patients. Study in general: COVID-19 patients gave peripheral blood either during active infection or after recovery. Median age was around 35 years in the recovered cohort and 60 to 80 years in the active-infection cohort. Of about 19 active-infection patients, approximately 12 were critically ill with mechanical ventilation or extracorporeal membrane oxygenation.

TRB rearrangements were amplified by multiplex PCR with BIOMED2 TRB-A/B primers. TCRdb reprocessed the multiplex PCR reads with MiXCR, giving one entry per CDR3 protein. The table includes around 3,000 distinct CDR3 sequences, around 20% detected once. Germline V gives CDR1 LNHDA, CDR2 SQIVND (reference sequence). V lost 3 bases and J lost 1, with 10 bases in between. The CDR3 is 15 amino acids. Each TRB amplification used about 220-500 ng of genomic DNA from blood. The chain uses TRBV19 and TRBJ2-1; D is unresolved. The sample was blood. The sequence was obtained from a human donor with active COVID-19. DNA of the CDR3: TGTGCCAGTAGTATGAGCTCCAATTCCTACAATGAGCAGTTCTTC. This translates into CASSMSSNSYNEQFF. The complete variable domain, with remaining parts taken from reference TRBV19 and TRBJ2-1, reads DGGITQSPKYLFRKEGQNVTLSCEQNLNHDAMYWYRQDPGQGLRLIYYSQIVNDFQKGDIAEGYSVSREKKESFPLTVTSAQKNPTAFYLCASSMSSNSYNEQFFGPGTRLTVL.